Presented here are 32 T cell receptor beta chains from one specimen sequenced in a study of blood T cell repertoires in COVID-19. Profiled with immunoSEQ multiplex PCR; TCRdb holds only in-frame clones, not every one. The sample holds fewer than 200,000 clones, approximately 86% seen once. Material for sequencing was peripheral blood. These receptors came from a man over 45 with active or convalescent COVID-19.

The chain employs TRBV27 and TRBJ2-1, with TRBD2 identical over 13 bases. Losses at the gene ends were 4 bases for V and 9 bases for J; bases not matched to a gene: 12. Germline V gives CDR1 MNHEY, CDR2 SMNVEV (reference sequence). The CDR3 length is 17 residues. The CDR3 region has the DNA TGTGCCAGCAGTTCTTTGGGACTAGCGGGGAAGGAGGGTGAGCAGTTCTTC. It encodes CASSSLGLAGKEGEQFF.

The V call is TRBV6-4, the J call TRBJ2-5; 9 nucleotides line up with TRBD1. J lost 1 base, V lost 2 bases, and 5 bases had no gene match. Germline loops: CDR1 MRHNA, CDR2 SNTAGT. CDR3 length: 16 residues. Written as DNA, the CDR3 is TGTGCCAGCAGTGACGGGACAGGGCCTTCCCAAGAGACCCAGTACTTC. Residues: CASSDGTGPSQETQYF.

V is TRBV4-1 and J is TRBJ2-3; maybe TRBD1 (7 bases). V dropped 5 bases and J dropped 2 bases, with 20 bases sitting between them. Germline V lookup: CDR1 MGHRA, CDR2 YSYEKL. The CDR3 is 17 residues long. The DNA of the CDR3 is TGCGCCAGCAGCTACCCTCAAGACAGGGACTTCACAGATACGCAGTATTTT. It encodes CASSYPQDRDFTDTQYF.

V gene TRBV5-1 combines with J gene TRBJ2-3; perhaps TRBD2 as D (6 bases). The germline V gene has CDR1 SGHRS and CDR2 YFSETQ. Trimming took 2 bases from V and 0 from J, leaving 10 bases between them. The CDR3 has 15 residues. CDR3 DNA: TGCGCCAGCAGCTTCCGGGGGTCTAGCACAGATACGCAGTATTTT. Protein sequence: CASSFRGSSTDTQYF. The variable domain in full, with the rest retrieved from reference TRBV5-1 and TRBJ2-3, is KAGVTQTPRYLIKTRGQQVTLSCSPISGHRSVSWYQQTPGQGLQFLFEYFSETQRNKGNFPGRFSGRQFSNSRSEMNVSTLELGDSALYLCASSFRGSSTDTQYFGPGTRLTVL.

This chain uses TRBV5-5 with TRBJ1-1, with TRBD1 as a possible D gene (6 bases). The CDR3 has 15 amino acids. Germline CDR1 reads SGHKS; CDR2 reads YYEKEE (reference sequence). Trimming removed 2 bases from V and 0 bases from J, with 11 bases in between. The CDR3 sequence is CASSLTGTLNTEAFF. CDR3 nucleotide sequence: TGTGCCAGCAGCTTAACCGGGACACTGAACACTGAAGCTTTCTTT.

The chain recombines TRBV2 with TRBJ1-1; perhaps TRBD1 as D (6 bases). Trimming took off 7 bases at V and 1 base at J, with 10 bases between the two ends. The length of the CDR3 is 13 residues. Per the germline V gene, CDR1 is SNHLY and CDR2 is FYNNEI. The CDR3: CASILGGNTEAFF. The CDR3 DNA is TGTGCCAGCATCTTAGGGGGGAACACTGAAGCTTTCTTT.

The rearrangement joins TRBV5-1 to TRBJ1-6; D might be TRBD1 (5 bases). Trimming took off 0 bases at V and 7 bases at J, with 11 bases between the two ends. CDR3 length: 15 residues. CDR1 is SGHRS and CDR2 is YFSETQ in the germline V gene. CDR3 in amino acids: CASSLGLGGNSPLHF. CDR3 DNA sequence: TGCGCCAGCAGCTTGGGCCTGGGGGGGAATTCACCCCTCCACTTT.

Written as DNA, the CDR3 is TGTGCCAGTAGTTCTGCAGGCCAAATAAATGAAAAACTGTTTTTT. Translated, it gives CASSSAGQINEKLFF. V usage is TRBV19 and J usage is TRBJ1-4; D unclear. Germline lookup yields CDR1 LNHDA and CDR2 SQIVND (reference sequence). The V and J ends lost 5 bases and 5 bases respectively, with 15 bases between them. This CDR3 is 15 amino acids long.

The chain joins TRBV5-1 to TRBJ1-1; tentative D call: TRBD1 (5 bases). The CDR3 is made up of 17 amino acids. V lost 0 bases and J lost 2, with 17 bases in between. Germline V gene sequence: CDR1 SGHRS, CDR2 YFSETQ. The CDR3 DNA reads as TGCGCCAGCAGCTTGGAACTAGTGAGCGGGGGTAACACTGAAGCTTTCTTT. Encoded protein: CASSLELVSGGNTEAFF.

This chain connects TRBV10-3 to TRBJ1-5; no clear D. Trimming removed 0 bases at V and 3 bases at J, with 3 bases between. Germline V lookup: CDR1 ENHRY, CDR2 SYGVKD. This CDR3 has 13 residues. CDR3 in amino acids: CAISESINQPQHF. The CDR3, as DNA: TGTGCCATCAGTGAGTCTATCAATCAGCCCCAGCATTTT.

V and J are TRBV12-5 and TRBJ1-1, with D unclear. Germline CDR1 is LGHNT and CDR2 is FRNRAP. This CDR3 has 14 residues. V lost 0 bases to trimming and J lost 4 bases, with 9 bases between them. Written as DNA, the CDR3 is TGTGCTAGTGGTTTGGTATTAGATGGCACTGAAGCTTTCTTT. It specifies CASGLVLDGTEAFF.

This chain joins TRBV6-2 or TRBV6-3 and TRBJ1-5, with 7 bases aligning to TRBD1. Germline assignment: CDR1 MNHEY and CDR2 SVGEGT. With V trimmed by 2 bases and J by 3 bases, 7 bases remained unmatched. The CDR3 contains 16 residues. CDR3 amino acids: CASSYGPGGNNQPQHF. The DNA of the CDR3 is TGTGCCAGCAGTTACGGGCCAGGGGGAAACAATCAGCCCCAGCATTTT.

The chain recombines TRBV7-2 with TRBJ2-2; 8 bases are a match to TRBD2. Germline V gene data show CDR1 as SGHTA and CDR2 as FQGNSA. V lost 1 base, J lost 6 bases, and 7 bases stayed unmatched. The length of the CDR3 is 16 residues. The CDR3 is CASSLELAVIAGELFF. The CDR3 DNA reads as TGTGCCAGCAGCTTAGAACTAGCGGTTATTGCCGGGGAGCTGTTTTTT.

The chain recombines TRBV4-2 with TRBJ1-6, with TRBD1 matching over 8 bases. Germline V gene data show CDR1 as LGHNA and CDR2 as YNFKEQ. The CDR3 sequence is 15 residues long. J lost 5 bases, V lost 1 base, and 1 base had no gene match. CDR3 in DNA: TGTGCCAGCAGCCAAGGGACAGGGAATAATTCACCCCTCCACTTT. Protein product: CASSQGTGNNSPLHF.

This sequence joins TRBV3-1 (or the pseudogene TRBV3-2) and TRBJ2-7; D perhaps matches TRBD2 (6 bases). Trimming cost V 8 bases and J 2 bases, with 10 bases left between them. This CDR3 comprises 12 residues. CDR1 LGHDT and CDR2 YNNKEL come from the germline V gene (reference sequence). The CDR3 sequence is CASGGGTYEQYF. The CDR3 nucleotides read TGTGCCAGCGGAGGAGGGACCTACGAGCAGTACTTC.

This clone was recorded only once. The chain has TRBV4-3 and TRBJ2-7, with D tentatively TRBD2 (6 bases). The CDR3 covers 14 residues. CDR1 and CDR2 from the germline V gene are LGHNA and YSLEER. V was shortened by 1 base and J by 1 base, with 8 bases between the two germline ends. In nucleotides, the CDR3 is TGCGCCAGCAGCCAAGGGGGAGGTTCCTACGAGCAGTACTTC. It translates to CASSQGGGSYEQYF.

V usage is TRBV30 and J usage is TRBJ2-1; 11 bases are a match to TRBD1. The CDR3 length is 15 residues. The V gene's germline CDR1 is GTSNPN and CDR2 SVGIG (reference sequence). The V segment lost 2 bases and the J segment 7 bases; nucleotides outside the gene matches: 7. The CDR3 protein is CAWSFGTGGRNEQFF. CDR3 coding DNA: TGTGCCTGGAGTTTCGGGACAGGGGGGAGGAATGAGCAGTTCTTC.

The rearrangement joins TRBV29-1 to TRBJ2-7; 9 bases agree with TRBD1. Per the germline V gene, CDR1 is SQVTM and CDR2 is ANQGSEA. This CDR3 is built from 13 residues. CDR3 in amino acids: CSTRQQGAGEQYF. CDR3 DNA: TGCAGTACTAGACAACAGGGGGCGGGCGAGCAGTACTTC.

The CDR3 sequence is CASSLGATNDNEQFF. The CDR3 region has the DNA TGCGCCAGCAGCTTGGGCGCGACTAACGACAATGAGCAGTTCTTC. The V and J genes are TRBV5-1 and TRBJ2-1, with D possibly TRBD2 on 5 matching bases. The CDR3 runs to 15 residues. V shed 0 bases and J shed 5 bases, with 12 bases lying between them. The germline CDR1 and CDR2 sequences are SGHRS and YFSETQ. The full variable domain, with the rest looked up from reference TRBV5-1 and TRBJ2-1, is KAGVTQTPRYLIKTRGQQVTLSCSPISGHRSVSWYQQTPGQGLQFLFEYFSETQRNKGNFPGRFSGRQFSNSRSEMNVSTLELGDSALYLCASSLGATNDNEQFFGPGTRLTVL.

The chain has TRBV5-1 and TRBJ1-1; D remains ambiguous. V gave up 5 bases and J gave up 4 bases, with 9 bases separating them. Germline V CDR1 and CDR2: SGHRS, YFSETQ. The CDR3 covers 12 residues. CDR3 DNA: TGCGCCAGCAGTCTAGGAAGCACTGAAGCTTTCTTT. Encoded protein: CASSLGSTEAFF.

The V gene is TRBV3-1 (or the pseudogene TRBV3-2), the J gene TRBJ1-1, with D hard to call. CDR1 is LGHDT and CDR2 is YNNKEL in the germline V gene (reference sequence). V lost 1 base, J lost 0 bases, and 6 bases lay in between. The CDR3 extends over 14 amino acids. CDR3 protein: CASSQGTLNTEAFF. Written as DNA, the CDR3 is TGTGCCAGCAGCCAAGGTACATTGAACACTGAAGCTTTCTTT.

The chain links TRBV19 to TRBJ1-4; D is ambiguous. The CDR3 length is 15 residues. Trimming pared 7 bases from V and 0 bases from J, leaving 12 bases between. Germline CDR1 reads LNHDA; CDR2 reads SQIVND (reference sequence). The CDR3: CASIASGATNEKLFF. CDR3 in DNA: TGTGCCAGTATCGCCTCAGGCGCAACTAATGAAAAACTGTTTTTT.

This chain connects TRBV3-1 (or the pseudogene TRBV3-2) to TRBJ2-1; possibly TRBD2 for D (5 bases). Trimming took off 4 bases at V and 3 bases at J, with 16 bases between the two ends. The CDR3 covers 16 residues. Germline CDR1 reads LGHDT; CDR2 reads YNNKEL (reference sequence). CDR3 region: CASSPYSGENYNEQFF. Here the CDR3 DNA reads TGTGCCAGCAGCCCCTACAGTGGGGAGAACTACAATGAGCAGTTCTTC.

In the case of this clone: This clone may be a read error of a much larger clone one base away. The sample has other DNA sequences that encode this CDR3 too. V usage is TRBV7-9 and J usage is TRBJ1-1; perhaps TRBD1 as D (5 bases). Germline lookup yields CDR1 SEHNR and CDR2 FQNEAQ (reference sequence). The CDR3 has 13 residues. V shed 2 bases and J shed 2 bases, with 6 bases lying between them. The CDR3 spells CASSLQGNTEAFF. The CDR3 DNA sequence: TGTGCCAGCAGCTTACAGGGAAACACTGAAGCTTTCTTT. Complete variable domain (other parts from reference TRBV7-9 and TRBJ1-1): DTGVSQNPRHKITKRGQNVTFRCDPISEHNRLYWYRQTLGQGPEFLTYFQNEAQLEKSRLLSDRFSAERPKGSFSTLEIQRTEQGDSAMYLCASSLQGNTEAFFGQGTRLTVV.

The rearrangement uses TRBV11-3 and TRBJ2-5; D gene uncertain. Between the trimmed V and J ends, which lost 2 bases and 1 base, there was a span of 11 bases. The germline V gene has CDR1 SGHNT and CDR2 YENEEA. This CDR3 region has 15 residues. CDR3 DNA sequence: TGTGCCAGCAGCTTAATTCTTCCCCGCCAAGAGACCCAGTACTTC. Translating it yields CASSLILPRQETQYF.

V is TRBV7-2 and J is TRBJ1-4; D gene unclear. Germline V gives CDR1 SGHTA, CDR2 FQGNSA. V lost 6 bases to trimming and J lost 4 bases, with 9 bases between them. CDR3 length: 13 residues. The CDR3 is CASRRELNEKLFF. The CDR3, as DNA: TGTGCCAGCAGGAGGGAACTTAATGAAAAACTGTTTTTT. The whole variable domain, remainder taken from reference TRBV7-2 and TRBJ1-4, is GAGVSQSPSNKVTEKGKDVELRCDPISGHTALYWYRQSLGQGLEFLIYFQGNSAPDKSGLPSDRFSAERTGGSVSTLTIQRTQQEDSAVYLCASRRELNEKLFFGSGTQLSVL.

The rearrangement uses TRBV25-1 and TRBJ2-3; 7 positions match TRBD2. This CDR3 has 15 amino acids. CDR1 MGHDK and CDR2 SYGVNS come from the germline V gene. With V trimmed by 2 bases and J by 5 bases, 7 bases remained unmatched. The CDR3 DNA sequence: TGTGCCAGCAGTGAACCGGGACTAACGATAGATACGCAGTATTTT. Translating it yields CASSEPGLTIDTQYF. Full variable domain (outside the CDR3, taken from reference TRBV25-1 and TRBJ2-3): EADIYQTPRYLVIGTGKKITLECSQTMGHDKMYWYQQDPGMELHLIHYSYGVNSTEKGDLSSESTVSRIRTEHFPLTLESARPSHTSQYLCASSEPGLTIDTQYFGPGTRLTVL.

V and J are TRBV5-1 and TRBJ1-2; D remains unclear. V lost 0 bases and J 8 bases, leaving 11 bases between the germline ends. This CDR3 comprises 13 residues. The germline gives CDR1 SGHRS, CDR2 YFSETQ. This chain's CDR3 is CASSLDSMGGYTF. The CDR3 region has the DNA TGCGCCAGCAGCTTGGACTCAATGGGCGGCTACACCTTC.

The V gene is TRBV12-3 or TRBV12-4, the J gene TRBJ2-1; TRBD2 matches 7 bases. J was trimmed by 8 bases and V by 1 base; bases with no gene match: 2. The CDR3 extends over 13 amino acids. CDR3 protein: CASSLGLAYEQFF. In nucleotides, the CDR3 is TGTGCCAGCAGTTTAGGACTAGCTTATGAGCAGTTCTTC.

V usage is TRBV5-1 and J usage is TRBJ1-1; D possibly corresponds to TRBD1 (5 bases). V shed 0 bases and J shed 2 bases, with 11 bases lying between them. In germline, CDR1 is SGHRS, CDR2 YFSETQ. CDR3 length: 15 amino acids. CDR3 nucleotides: TGCGCCAGCAGCTTGGGGGCCAGGGTAAACACTGAAGCTTTCTTT. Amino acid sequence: CASSLGARVNTEAFF.

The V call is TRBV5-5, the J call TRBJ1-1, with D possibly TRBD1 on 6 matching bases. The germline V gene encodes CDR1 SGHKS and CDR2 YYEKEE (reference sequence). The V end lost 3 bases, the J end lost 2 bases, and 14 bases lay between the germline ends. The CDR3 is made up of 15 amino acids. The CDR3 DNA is TGTGCCAGCAGCTGGGCGGGGGGCTCCAACACTGAAGCTTTCTTT. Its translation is CASSWAGGSNTEAFF.

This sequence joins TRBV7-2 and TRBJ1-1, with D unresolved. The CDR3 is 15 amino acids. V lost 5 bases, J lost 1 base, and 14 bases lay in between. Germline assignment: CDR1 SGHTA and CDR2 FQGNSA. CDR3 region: CASSPTAGRNTEAFF. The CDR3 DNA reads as TGTGCCAGCAGCCCCACGGCCGGGAGGAACACTGAAGCTTTCTTT.